This T cell receptor (beta chain) appears in the sequencing data of a study of radiotherapy plus CTLA-4 blockade in lung cancer. Study-level information: Overall, approximately 18% of patients showed an objective response, while about 30% attained disease control. General observations from the study: TCR clones of tumor origin grew in blood after radiotherapy plus ipilimumab. How blood T cell clones changed early, along with interferon-beta, reportedly forecast response best.

Repertoires were generated with immunoSEQ multiplex PCR, while TCRdb's copy carries only in-frame clones and drops some. The table includes about 97,000 clones, around 74% detected once. CTLA-4 blockade with ipilimumab, together with focal radiation, was given to patients with chemo-refractory metastatic non-small-cell lung cancer. In regard to this clone: The antigen is unknown.

Trimming stripped 6 bases from V and 2 bases from J, with 13 bases between. Germline V CDR1 and CDR2: SQVTM, ANQGSEA. CDR3 length: 13 residues. The receptor comes from a human donor with non-small cell lung cancer who had a partial response to radiotherapy plus ipilimumab. Some clones in this sample may be carry-over from other donors' samples. The sequenced sample was peripheral blood, obtained from a patient treated with radiotherapy plus ipilimumab. J is TRBJ2-5 and V is TRBV29-1; a possible D gene is TRBD2 (6 bases). The CDR3 here is CSVVGTSQETQYF. The CDR3 DNA follows: TGCAGCGTAGTAGGGACTTCTCAAGAGACCCAGTACTTC.